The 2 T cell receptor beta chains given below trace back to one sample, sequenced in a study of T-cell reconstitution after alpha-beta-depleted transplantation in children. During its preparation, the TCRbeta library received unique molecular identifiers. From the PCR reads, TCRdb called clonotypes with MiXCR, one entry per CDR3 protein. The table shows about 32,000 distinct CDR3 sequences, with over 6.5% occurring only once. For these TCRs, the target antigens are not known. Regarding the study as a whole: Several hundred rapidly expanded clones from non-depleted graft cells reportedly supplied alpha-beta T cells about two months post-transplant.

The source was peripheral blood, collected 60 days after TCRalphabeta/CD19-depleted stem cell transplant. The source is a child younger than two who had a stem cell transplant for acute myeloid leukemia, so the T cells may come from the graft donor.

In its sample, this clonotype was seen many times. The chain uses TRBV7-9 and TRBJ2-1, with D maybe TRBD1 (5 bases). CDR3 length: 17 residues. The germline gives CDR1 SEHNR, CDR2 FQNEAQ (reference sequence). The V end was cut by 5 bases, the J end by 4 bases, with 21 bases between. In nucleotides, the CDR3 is TGTGCCAGCAGCCGGGCTCCGATGGTCGCAGGGTACAATGAGCAGTTCTTC. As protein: CASSRAPMVAGYNEQFF.

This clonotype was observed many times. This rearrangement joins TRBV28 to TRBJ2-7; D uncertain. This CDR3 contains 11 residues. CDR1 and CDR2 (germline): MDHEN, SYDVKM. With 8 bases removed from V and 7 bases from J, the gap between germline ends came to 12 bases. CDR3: CASLGDAEQYF. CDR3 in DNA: TGTGCCAGCCTAGGCGATGCGGAGCAGTACTTC.